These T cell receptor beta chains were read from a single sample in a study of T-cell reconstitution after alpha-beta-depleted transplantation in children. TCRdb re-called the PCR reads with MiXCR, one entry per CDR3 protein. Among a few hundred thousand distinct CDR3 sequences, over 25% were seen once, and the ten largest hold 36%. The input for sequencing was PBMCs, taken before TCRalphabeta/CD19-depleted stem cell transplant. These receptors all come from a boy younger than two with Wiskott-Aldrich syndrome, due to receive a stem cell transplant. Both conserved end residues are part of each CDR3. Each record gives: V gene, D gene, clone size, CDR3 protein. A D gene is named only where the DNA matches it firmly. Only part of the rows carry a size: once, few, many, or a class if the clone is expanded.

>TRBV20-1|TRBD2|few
CSASLAETYNEQFF
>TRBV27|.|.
CASSLRTPKNEQFF
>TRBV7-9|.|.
CASSFRLETLTHEQYF
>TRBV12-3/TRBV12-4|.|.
CASSKTEYGYTF
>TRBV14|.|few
CASSKQVLYNEQFF
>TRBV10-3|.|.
CAIRRATFQNEQFF
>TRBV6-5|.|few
CASSYRARGYNEQFF
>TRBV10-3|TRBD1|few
CAISESRQGLDNEQFF
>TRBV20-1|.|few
CSARGLSWSQETQYF
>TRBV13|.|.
CASSLVTSRSYEQYF
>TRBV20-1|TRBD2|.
CSARRASGSLSYNEQFF
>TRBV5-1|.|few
CASSSVADSYEQYF
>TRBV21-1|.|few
CASSEYPGQVNTEAFF
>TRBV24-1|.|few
CATSDPDRPSGNTIYF
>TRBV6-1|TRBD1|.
CASSPPGQKNSPLHF
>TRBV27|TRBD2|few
CASSLILAGGPALDEQYF
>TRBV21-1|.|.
CAPAPLETVASPLHF
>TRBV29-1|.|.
CSVDLYGYTF
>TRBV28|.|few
CASSSWASGGIKEQYF
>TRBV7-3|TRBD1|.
CASSLRRGANGYTF
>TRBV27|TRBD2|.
CASSPGTSGRRTDTQYF
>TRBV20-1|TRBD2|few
CSARDLTSGTAGELFF
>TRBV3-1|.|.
CASSQDPSSYEQYF
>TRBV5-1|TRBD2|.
CASSLRIAGRTDTQYF
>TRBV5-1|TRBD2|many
CASSLTGGNEQFF
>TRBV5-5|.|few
CASSLGGQLYGYTF
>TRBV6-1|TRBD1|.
CASDRGLDNEQFF
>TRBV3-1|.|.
CASRSLSQSGNGYTF
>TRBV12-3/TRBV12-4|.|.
CASSTLTLAEDQPQHF
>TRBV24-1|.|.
CATSAGTIGTGELFF
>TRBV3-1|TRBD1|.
CASSPLGTGHPDTQYF
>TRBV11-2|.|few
CASSWDDNEQFF
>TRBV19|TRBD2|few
CASTFGTSGVGEQFF
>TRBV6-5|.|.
CASSMPVGEQFF
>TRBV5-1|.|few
CASSLVGLVKSPLHF
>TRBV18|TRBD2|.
CASSPLGNSGTTGELFF
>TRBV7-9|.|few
CASSSGEYQETQYF
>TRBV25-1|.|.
CASSEGSGGTDTQYF
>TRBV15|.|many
CATSRDRNEQFF
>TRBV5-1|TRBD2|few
CASTKGGGGPFYEQFF
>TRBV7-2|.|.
CASSLTVVDTQYF
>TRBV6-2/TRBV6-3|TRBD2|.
CASSWGLVYEQYF
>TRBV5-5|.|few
CASGSQLAVRGNEQFF
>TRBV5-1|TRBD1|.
CASSLATGTGNTEAFF
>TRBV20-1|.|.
CSVQGYNEQFF
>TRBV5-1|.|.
CASSKVPNTEAFF
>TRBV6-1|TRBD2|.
CASSEQGLAGANEQFF
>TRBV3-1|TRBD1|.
CASSQISGQGSGYTF
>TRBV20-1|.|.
CSASWGREQYF
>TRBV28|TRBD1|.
CASSKTGASNQPQHF
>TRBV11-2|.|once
CASSFQGMYVNEQFF
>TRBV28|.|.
CASSLWGTPGSKNIQYF
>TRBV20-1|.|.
CSARVADRSGNTIYF
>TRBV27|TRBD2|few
CASSVSGRAAEQYF
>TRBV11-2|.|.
CASSPTLGGIQYF